This T cell receptor (beta chain) emerged from a study of blood T cell repertoires in COVID-19. The CDR3 has 15 amino acids. The V gene's germline CDR1 is SGHRS and CDR2 YFSETQ. This clone was seen once. At one end the junction does not follow the germline gene, possibly because of a read error. In the original workflow: Amplified reference gene primers provided the basis for estimating nucleated cell counts. Generated by immunoSEQ multiplex PCR, the TCRdb table keeps only in-frame clones and is missing some. V and J calls and clone size are copied from that table; D and trimming were computed from the DNA. Found here are about 87,000 clones, 90% of them singletons; the top ten hold more than 6%.

This receptor was taken from a man aged 18 to 35 with COVID-19, enrolled during active disease. Sample: peripheral blood. The chain carries TRBV5-1 and TRBJ2-7; D remains unclear. This CDR3 reads CASSLDAPPFYGQYF. DNA for the CDR3: TGCGCCAGCAGCTTGGATGCACCCCCATTCTACGGGCAGTACTTC. The full variable domain, rest sourced from reference TRBV5-1 and TRBJ2-7, is KAGVTQTPRYLIKTRGQQVTLSCSPISGHRSVSWYQQTPGQGLQFLFEYFSETQRNKGNFPGRFSGRQFSNSRSEMNVSTLELGDSALYLCASSLDAPPFYGQYFGPGTRLTVT.